Listed here are 27 T cell receptor beta chains from one sample, sequenced in a study of cytomegalovirus exposure and HLA in healthy donors. Use of 60 Vbeta and 13 Jbeta primers characterized the PCR. Measured with immunoSEQ multiplex PCR; TCRdb has only the in-frame clones, and not every one. The sample records roughly 130,000 clones, 75% to 85% being singletons. The sequenced material came from PBMCs. These receptors were collected from a man aged 25 to 40 in good health and CMV-seronegative.

This clone has a single count. This rearrangement joins TRBV6-5 to TRBJ1-5; D is ambiguous. Trimming took off 6 bases at V and 0 bases at J, with 9 bases between the two ends. The CDR3 extends over 14 amino acids. Germline CDR1 is MNHEY and CDR2 is SVGAGI. CDR3 DNA sequence: TGTGCCAGCAGCCGCCTAGATAGCAATCAGCCCCAGCATTTT. This translates into CASSRLDSNQPQHF.

The CDR3 reads CASSEFGAGGTYEQYF. DNA of the CDR3: TGTGCCAGCAGTGAATTTGGTGCGGGAGGAACCTACGAGCAGTACTTC. The chain combines TRBV25-1 with TRBJ2-7; 8 nucleotides align to TRBD2. This CDR3 has 16 amino acids. The germline V gene encodes CDR1 MGHDK and CDR2 SYGVNS. V was pared by 1 base and J by 2 bases, with 7 bases of the junction left unmatched.

V usage is TRBV6-5 and J usage is TRBJ2-5; 8 positions match TRBD2. The CDR3 loop spans 12 amino acids. Germline CDR1 and CDR2: MNHEY and SVGAGI. The CDR3 DNA reads as TGTGCTTCGGGGGGGGCCCAAGAGACCCAGTACTTC. It translates to CASGGAQETQYF.

This clone turned up a few times. The chain combines TRBV4-2 with TRBJ1-1, with TRBD1 matching 9 bases. This CDR3 comprises 14 residues. Germline lookup yields CDR1 LGHNA and CDR2 YNFKEQ. V was pared by 4 bases and J by 8 bases, with 8 bases of the junction left unmatched. The CDR3 sequence is CASSRGTGPSEAFF. In DNA, the CDR3 is TGTGCCAGCAGCCGAGGGACAGGGCCTTCCGAAGCTTTCTTT.

The chain combines TRBV11-2 with TRBJ1-1, with D perhaps matching TRBD1 (6 bases). V was cut by 3 bases and J by 3 bases, with 11 bases left in between. Looked up from germline, CDR1 is SGHAT and CDR2 is FQNNGV. There are 14 residues in the CDR3. The CDR3: CASSFGQTDTEAFF. The CDR3 coding sequence is TGTGCCAGCAGCTTCGGACAGACAGACACTGAAGCTTTCTTT.

This rearrangement joins TRBV5-6 to TRBJ1-1; TRBD1 matches at 8 bases. Germline V gene lookup returns CDR1 SGHDT and CDR2 YYEEEE. V lost 4 bases, J lost 5 bases, and 7 bases stayed unmatched. The CDR3 has 14 residues. The CDR3 sequence: CASSHRRGHTEAFF. The CDR3 bases are TGTGCCAGCAGCCATCGCAGGGGGCATACTGAAGCTTTCTTT.

The chain employs TRBV5-6 and TRBJ2-7, with a weak D call TRBD2 (6 bases). Trimming removed 3 bases at V and 2 bases at J, with 9 bases between. The CDR3 totals 13 residues. Germline loops: CDR1 SGHDT, CDR2 YYEEEE. CDR3 residues: CASSSGLTYEQYF. The DNA for the CDR3 is TGTGCCAGCAGCTCGGGACTGACCTACGAGCAGTACTTC.

The chain has TRBV4-2 and TRBJ1-1; D is ambiguous. V lost 3 bases to trimming and J lost 1 base, with 12 bases between them. Per germline, CDR1 LGHNA and CDR2 YNFKEQ. The CDR3 covers 15 residues. In DNA form, the CDR3 reads TGTGCCAGCAGCCATATCCCACCGGGGAACACTGAAGCTTTCTTT. Amino acid sequence: CASSHIPPGNTEAFF.

V is TRBV5-4 and J is TRBJ2-7, with 12 bases lining up with TRBD2. CDR1 SGHNT and CDR2 YYREEE come from the germline V gene (reference sequence). V lost 3 bases, J lost 7 bases, and 5 bases stayed unmatched. The CDR3 consists of 14 residues. CDR3 residues: CASSSGTSGSEQYF. DNA of the CDR3: TGTGCCAGCAGCTCCGGGACTAGCGGGTCGGAGCAGTACTTC.

This clone turned up a few times. This chain links TRBV29-1 with TRBJ1-3; tentative D call: TRBD1 (5 bases). The germline gives CDR1 SQVTM, CDR2 ANQGSEA. V was shortened by 0 bases and J by 2 bases, with 8 bases between the two germline ends. This CDR3 is built from 14 residues. The CDR3 region is CSVEDGGAGNTIYF. The CDR3, as DNA: TGCAGCGTTGAAGATGGAGGGGCTGGAAACACCATATATTTT. The complete variable domain, with remaining parts taken from reference TRBV29-1 and TRBJ1-3, reads SAVISQKPSRDICQRGTSLTIQCQVDSQVTMMFWYRQQPGQSLTLIATANQGSEATYESGFVIDKFPISRPNLTFSTLTVSNMSPEDSSIYLCSVEDGGAGNTIYFGEGSWLTVV.

The chain links TRBV12-5 to TRBJ2-5, with 11 bases lining up with TRBD2. Germline V gene data show CDR1 as LGHNT and CDR2 as FRNRAP. J gave up 0 bases and V 0 bases, and 24 bases lay outside the gene matches. This CDR3 has 24 amino acids. The CDR3 region has the DNA TGTGCTAGTGGTTTGGTAATACAGGGGGTCCTTACCCGGACTAGCGGGTTGTACCAAGAGACCCAGTACTTC. It encodes CASGLVIQGVLTRTSGLYQETQYF.

This chain joins TRBV29-1 and TRBJ2-1; 7 bases line up with TRBD2. Germline lookup yields CDR1 SQVTM and CDR2 ANQGSEA. The CDR3 contains 14 residues. The J segment lost 3 bases and the V segment lost 6 bases, leaving 8 bases of the junction unmatched. CDR3 in DNA: TGCAGCGTAGCCGGGACTATGCGCTACAATGAGCAGTTCTTC. It yields the protein CSVAGTMRYNEQFF.

The chain has TRBV30 and TRBJ2-7, with 8 bases that match TRBD1. Germline V gives CDR1 GTSNPN, CDR2 SVGIG (reference sequence). The CDR3 spans 14 residues. V dropped 3 bases and J dropped 2; count of bases not matched to a gene: 6. In nucleotides, the CDR3 is TGTGCCTGGAGCGGGGACAGGCCCACCTACGAGCAGTACTTC. It is translated as CAWSGDRPTYEQYF.

The sample holds a few counts of this clone. The genes are TRBV30 and TRBJ1-1; TRBD1 agrees at 7 bases. Looked up from germline, CDR1 is GTSNPN and CDR2 is SVGIG (reference sequence). The CDR3 extends over 14 amino acids. The ends lost 0 bases at V and 7 bases at J; junction bases unmatched: 8. For the CDR3, the DNA is TGTGCCTGGAGTGTACGGGTTGGGACAGTTGAAGCTTTCTTT. Protein: CAWSVRVGTVEAFF.

CDR3 region: CASSQGFGGQVNTEAFF. The CDR3 nucleotides read TGTGCCAGCAGCCAAGGATTCGGGGGGCAGGTGAACACTGAAGCTTTCTTT. This chain uses TRBV14 with TRBJ1-1; D may be TRBD1 (6 bases). The CDR3 is made up of 17 amino acids. Germline values: CDR1 SGHDN, CDR2 FVKESK. The V end was cut by 1 base, the J end by 0 bases, with 15 bases between.

The rearrangement joins TRBV19 to TRBJ1-1, with D maybe TRBD1 (6 bases). The V and J ends lost 10 bases and 1 base respectively, with 10 bases between them. Per germline, CDR1 LNHDA and CDR2 SQIVND (reference sequence). CDR3 length: 12 amino acids. In DNA, the CDR3 is TGTGCCACCAAAGGGGGGAACACTGAAGCTTTCTTT. This sequence encodes CATKGGNTEAFF.

This chain connects TRBV28 to TRBJ2-3; 8 positions agree with TRBD2. The germline gives CDR1 MDHEN, CDR2 SYDVKM. The CDR3 sequence is 15 residues long. V was pared by 5 bases and J by 1 base, with 5 bases of the junction left unmatched. The CDR3 loop reads CASSPTSGGTDTQYF. CDR3 DNA sequence: TGTGCCAGCAGTCCCACTAGCGGTGGCACAGATACGCAGTATTTT.

This clone has just one count. The chain carries TRBV7-9 and TRBJ2-1; D perhaps matches TRBD1 (6 bases). Germline-derived CDR1 and CDR2 are SEHNR and FQNEAQ (reference sequence). V lost 5 bases and J lost 10, with 12 bases in between. This CDR3 is built from 12 residues. CDR3 DNA: TGTGCCAGCAGCCAGGGGTCTTGCGAGCAGTTCTTC. Amino acids: CASSQGSCEQFF.

The chain employs TRBV15 and TRBJ2-3; 8 positions agree with TRBD2. V was pared by 0 bases and J by 5 bases, with 16 bases of the junction left unmatched. Germline CDR1 and CDR2: LNHNV and YYDKDF (reference sequence). There are 19 residues in the CDR3. The CDR3 reads CATSREFLGGSGERDTQYF. The CDR3 DNA is TGTGCCACCAGCAGAGAGTTTTTAGGAGGTAGCGGGGAAAGAGATACGCAGTATTTT.

The chain carries TRBV11-2 and TRBJ1-1, with D uncertain. Per the germline V gene, CDR1 is SGHAT and CDR2 is FQNNGV. The CDR3 length is 13 residues. Trimming shortened V by 1 base and J by 1 base, and 4 bases separated the two germline ends. The CDR3 bases are TGTGCCAGCAGCTTAGCCCAGAACACTGAAGCTTTCTTT. The encoded protein is CASSLAQNTEAFF.

The chain combines TRBV6-1 with TRBJ2-3, with TRBD2 matching 7 bases. Germline values: CDR1 MNHNS, CDR2 SASEGT. Trimming at V came to 1 base and at J to 2 bases, leaving 3 bases not matched to a gene. The CDR3 covers 15 residues. In nucleotides, the CDR3 is TGTGCCAGCAGTGAAGAGGGACTAAACACAGATACGCAGTATTTT. It encodes CASSEEGLNTDTQYF.

This clone was counted between two and nine times. V usage is TRBV6-5 and J usage is TRBJ2-5, with D possibly TRBD2 on 5 matching bases. The DNA matches TRBJ2-7 better at its end, which makes the J call doubtful. Germline values: CDR1 MNHEY, CDR2 SVGAGI. The CDR3 has 16 residues. In DNA form, the CDR3 reads TGTGCCAGCAGTTATGGCCCGGACTCCCAGTCCTACGAGCAGTACTTC. It translates to CASSYGPDSQSYEQYF.

The chain combines TRBV19 with TRBJ2-1, with D tentatively TRBD2 (5 bases). This CDR3 contains 16 residues. Trimming took 1 base from V and 1 from J, leaving 11 bases between them. The V gene's germline CDR1 is LNHDA and CDR2 SQIVND (reference sequence). DNA for the CDR3: TGTGCCAGTAGTATAGGGAGAGGGCAATCCTACAATGAGCAGTTCTTC. Its protein product is CASSIGRGQSYNEQFF.

The chain joins TRBV27 to TRBJ2-2; possible D gene TRBD1, 6 bases. With 2 bases removed from V and 4 bases from J, the gap between germline ends came to 14 bases. Germline V gene sequence: CDR1 MNHEY, CDR2 SMNVEV (reference sequence). The CDR3 runs 16 residues. This CDR3 is CASSLGQGIGTGELFF. The CDR3 region has the DNA TGTGCCAGCAGTTTAGGGCAGGGGATTGGCACCGGGGAGCTGTTTTTT.

There are a few counts of this clone. The chain's CDR3 is CASRPHRDLNTEAFF. The CDR3 bases are TGTGCCAGCAGACCCCACAGGGACCTGAACACTGAAGCTTTCTTT. The chain combines TRBV6-6 with TRBJ1-1, with D possibly TRBD1 on 6 matching bases. The CDR3 runs to 15 residues. Trimming took off 6 bases at V and 0 bases at J, with 14 bases between the two ends. The V gene's germline CDR1 is MNHNY and CDR2 SVGAGI (reference sequence).

This clone showed up just a few times. In DNA, the CDR3 is TGTGCCAGCAGAGGACAGTTCTGGGACATTCAGTACTTC. Amino acid sequence: CASRGQFWDIQYF. The chain couples TRBV28 to TRBJ2-4; a weak D match, TRBD1 (6 bases). Germline loops: CDR1 MDHEN, CDR2 SYDVKM. V shed 6 bases and J shed 8 bases, with 14 bases lying between them. The CDR3 is 13 amino acids.

The chain carries TRBV27 and TRBJ2-7; D is undetermined. The CDR3 totals 14 residues. Germline V gene lookup returns CDR1 MNHEY and CDR2 SMNVEV (reference sequence). Deletions cut 2 bases from V and 1 base from J, with 9 bases between. CDR3 protein: CASSLIGRSYEQYF. For the CDR3, the DNA is TGTGCCAGCAGTTTAATTGGCAGGTCCTACGAGCAGTACTTC.